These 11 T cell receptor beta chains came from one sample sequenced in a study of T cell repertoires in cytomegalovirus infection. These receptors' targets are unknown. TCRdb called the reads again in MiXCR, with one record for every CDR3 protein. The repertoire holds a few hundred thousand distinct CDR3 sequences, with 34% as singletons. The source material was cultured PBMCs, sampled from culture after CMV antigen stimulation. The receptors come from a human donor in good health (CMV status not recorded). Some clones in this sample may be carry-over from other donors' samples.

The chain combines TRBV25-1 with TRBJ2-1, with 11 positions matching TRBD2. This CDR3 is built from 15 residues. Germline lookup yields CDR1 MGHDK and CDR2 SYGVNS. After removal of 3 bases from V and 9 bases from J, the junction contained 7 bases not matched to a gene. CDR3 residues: CASSDETSGSGEQFF. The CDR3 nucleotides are TGTGCCAGCAGTGACGAAACTAGCGGGAGTGGTGAGCAGTTCTTC. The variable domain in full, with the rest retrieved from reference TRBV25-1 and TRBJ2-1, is EADIYQTPRYLVIGTGKKITLECSQTMGHDKMYWYQQDPGMELHLIHYSYGVNSTEKGDLSSESTVSRIRTEHFPLTLESARPSHTSQYLCASSDETSGSGEQFFGPGTRLTVL.

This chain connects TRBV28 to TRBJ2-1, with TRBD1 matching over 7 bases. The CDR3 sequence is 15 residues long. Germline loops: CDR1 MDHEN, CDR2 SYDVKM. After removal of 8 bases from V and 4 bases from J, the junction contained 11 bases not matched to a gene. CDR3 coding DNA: TGTGCCAGCGTCCCCTTAGCCAGGGGGTACAATGAGCAGTTCTTC. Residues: CASVPLARGYNEQFF.

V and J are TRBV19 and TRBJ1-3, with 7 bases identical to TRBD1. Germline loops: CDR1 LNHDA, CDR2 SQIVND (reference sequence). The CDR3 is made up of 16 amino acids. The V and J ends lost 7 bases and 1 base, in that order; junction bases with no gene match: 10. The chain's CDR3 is CASTATGDISGNTIYF. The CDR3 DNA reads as TGTGCCAGTACCGCTACAGGGGATATTTCTGGAAACACCATATATTTT.

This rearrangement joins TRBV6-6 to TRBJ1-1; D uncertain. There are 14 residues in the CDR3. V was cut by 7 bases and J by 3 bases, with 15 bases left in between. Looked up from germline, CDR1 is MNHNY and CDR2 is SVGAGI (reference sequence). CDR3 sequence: CASTSTLVDTEAFF. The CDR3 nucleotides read TGTGCCAGCACCTCTACCCTTGTGGACACTGAAGCTTTCTTT.

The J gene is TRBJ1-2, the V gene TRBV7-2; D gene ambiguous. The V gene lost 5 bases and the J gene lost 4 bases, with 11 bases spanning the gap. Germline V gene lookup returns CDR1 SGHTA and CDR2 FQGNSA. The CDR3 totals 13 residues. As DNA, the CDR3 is TGTGCCAGCAGCGCCACCGGGTTCTATGGCTACACCTTC. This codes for CASSATGFYGYTF.

The CDR3 DNA reads as TGTGCCAGCAGCCCGAATCGGGAGGTTTACAATGAGCAGTTCTTC. It yields the protein CASSPNREVYNEQFF. This chain connects TRBV7-2 to TRBJ2-1; 7 bases align to TRBD2. The V segment lost 5 bases and the J segment 4 bases; nucleotides outside the gene matches: 8. Looked up from germline, CDR1 is SGHTA and CDR2 is FQGNSA. The CDR3 is 15 residues long.

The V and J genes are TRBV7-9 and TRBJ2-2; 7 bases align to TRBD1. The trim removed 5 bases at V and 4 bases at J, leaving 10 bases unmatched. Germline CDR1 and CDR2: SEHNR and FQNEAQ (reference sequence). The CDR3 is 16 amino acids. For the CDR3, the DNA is TGTGCCAGCAGCCAACCGAGGGGGCAAGGCACCGGGGAGCTGTTTTTT. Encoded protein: CASSQPRGQGTGELFF.

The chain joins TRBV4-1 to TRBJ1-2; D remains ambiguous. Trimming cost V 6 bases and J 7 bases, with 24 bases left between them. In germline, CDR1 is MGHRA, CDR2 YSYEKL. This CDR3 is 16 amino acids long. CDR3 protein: CASSQKLSGSLAGYTF. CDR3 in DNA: TGCGCCAGCAGTCAAAAGCTGTCCGGGTCCCTTGCTGGCTACACCTTC.

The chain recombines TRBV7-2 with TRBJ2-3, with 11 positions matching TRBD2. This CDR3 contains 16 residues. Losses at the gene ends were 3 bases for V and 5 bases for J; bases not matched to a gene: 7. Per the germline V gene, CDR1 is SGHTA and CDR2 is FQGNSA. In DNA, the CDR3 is TGTGCCAGCAGCTTTCTAGCGGGAGGCTATGGAGATACGCAGTATTTT. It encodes CASSFLAGGYGDTQYF.

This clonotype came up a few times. The chain's CDR3 is CASNAAGTGPYEQYV. In DNA, the CDR3 is TGTGCCAGCAATGCCGCTGGGACAGGGCCCTACGAGCAGTACGTC. The rearrangement uses TRBV6-6 and TRBJ2-7, with 9 nucleotides matching TRBD1. The CDR3 spans 15 residues. The V gene end was trimmed by 7 bases and the J gene end by 2 bases; junction bases not matched to a gene: 9. Looked up from germline, CDR1 is MNHNY and CDR2 is SVGAGI (reference sequence).

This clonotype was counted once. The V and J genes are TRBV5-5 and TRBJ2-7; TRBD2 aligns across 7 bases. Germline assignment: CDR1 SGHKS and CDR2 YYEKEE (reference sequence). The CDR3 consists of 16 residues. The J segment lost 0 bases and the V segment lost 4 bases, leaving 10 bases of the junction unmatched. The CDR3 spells CASSEVGDYLSYEQYF. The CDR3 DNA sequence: TGTGCCAGCAGCGAAGTAGGGGACTATCTCTCCTACGAGCAGTACTTC.